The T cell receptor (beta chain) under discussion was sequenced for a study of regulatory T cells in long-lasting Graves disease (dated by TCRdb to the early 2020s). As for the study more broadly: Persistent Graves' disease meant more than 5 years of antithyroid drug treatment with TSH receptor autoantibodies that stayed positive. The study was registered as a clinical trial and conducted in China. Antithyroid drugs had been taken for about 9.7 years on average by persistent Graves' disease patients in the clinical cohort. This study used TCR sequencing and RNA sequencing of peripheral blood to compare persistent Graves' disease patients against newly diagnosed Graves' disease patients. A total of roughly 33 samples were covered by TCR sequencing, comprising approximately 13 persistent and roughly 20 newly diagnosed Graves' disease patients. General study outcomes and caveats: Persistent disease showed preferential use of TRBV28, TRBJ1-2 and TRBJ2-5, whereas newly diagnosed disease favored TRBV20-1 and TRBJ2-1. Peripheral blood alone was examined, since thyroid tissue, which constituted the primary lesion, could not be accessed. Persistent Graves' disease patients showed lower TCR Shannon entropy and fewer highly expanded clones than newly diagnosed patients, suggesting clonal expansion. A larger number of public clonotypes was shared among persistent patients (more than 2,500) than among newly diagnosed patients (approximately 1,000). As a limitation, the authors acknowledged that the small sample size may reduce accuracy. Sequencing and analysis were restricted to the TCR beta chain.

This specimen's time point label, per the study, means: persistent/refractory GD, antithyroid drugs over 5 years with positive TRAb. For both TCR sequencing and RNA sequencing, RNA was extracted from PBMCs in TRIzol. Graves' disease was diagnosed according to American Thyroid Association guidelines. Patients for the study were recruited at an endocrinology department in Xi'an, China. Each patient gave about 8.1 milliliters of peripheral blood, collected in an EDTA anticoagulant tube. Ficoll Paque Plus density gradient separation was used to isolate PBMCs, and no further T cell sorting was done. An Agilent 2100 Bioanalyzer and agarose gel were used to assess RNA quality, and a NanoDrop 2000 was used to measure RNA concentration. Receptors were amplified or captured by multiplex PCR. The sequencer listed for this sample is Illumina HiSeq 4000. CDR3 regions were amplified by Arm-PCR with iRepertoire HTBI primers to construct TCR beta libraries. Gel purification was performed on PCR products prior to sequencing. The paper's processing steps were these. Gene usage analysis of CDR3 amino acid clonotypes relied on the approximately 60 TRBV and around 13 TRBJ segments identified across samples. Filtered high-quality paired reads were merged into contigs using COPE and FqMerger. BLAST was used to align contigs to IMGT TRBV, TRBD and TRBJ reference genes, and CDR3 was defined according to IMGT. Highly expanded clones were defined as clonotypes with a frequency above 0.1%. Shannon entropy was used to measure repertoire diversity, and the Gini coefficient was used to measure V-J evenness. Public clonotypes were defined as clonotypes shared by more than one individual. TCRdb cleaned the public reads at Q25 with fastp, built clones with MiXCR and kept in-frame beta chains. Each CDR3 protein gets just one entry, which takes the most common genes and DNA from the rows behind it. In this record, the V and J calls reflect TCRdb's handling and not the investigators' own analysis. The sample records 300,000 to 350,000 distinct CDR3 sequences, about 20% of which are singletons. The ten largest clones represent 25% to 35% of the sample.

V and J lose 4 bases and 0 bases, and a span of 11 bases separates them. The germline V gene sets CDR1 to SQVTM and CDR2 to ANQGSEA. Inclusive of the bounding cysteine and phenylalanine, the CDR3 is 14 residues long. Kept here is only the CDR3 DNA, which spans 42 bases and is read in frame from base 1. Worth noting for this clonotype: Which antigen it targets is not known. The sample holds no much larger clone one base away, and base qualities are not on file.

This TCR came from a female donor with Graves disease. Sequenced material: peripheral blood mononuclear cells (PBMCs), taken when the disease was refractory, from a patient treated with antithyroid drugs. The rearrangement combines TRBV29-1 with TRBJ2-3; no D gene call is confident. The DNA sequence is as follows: TGCAGCGTTGCCCACCGCCTGAGCACAGATACGCAGTATTTT. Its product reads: CSVAHRLSTDTQYF.